Listed here is a single T cell receptor beta chain. Germline values: CDR1 SGDLS, CDR2 YYNGEE. V was cut by 3 bases and J by 7 bases, with 13 bases left in between. This CDR3 is 13 amino acids long. The entry originates in a study of T cells in Graves' hyperthyroidism and ophthalmopathy. Across the whole study: At initial diagnosis, before any treatment had begun, peripheral blood was obtained.

Template material for amplifying TCR beta CDR3 regions consisted of RNA transcripts. A set of HTBI primers served as the primers for a first-round RT-PCR of the TCR CDR3. TCRdb processed the multiplex PCR reads anew with MiXCR; each CDR3 protein has one entry. The data hold roughly 500,000 distinct CDR3 sequences, with roughly 23% observed a single time. Uncontrolled infection, other autoimmune disease, pregnancy or lactation excluded patients. Cells are PBMCs isolated from roughly 9.3 ml of fresh blood. Sequenced: blood. The V and J genes are TRBV9 and TRBJ1-1; tentatively, D is TRBD1 (5 bases). The sequence was obtained from a woman in her sixties or seventies with Graves' ophthalmopathy. The CDR3 nucleotides are TGTGCCAGCAGCGAAGGAGGACAAGGTGAAGCTTTCTTT. Its protein is CASSEGGQGEAFF.